This T cell receptor (beta chain) derives from a study of T cells in Graves' hyperthyroidism and ophthalmopathy. Authors of the study amplified TCR beta CDR3 regions from RNA transcripts. Primed by the HTBI set, a first-round RT-PCR was run on the TCR CDR3. TCRdb reanalysed the multiplex PCR reads using MiXCR and keeps one entry per CDR3 protein. The sample yields fewer than 850,000 distinct CDR3 sequences, 15% to 20% seen once. Whole-study findings and limits: Through a model of 13 V-J features, ophthalmopathy was separated from stable hyperthyroidism. Ophthalmopathy was predicted by the model a median of approximately 6 months ahead of onset.

This CDR3 has 15 amino acids. Germline V lookup: CDR1 SGDLS, CDR2 YYNGEE. J lost 1 base, V lost 1 base, and 5 bases had no gene match. Clinical symptoms, serum thyroxine, TRAb, thyroid ultrasound and orbital computed tomography informed diagnoses. Worth noting for this clonotype: Its antigen is not known.

The TCR originated in a man aged 50-59 years with Graves' hyperthyroidism. The sequenced sample consisted of blood. This sequence joins TRBV9 and TRBJ2-7; 7 bases match TRBD2. The CDR3 nucleotides are TGTGCCAGCAGCGTAAAGGCGGGAGTATCCTACGAGCAGTACTTC. Amino acid sequence: CASSVKAGVSYEQYF.